This TCR beta chain was identified in a study of T cell responses to AZD1222 COVID-19 vaccine (dated by TCRdb to the early 2020s). Turning to the overall study: AZD1222 recipients whose second dose came at about 4 weeks and those whose second dose came at about 12 weeks were combined into one group, since spike-specific TCR depth and breadth did not differ between the two schedules. Enrollment into the trials was organized by age into subgroups of 18-55, 56-69 and 70-plus years, and those subgroups contained around 150, 28 and 57 TCR-sequenced participants, respectively. A total of approximately 240 trial participants underwent TCR sequencing, of whom around 200 received two doses of AZD1222 and 26 received two doses of the MenACWY control vaccine.

The junction carries 13 bases between V and J, which are trimmed by 3 bases and 9 bases respectively. Reading the germline V gene gives CDR1 SGHDT and CDR2 YYEEEE. From its cysteine to its phenylalanine, the CDR3 spans 13 amino acids. Just CDR3 DNA is preserved here, 39 bases in frame from base 1. Concerning this clone itself: It lacks a known antigen. Base qualities are not provided; no much larger clone lies one nucleotide away.

The meaning of the sample's time point label: baseline before first vaccination. Vaccinee samples came from UK trials COV001 and COV002, including a single-blind randomized controlled phase 2/3 trial of AZD1222 (ChAdOx1 nCoV-19) in healthy adults. Trial participant PBMC samples were collected at day 0 and day 28 after the second dose for TCRbeta chain sequencing. Study-wide conclusions, independent of this receptor: Because no day 14 peak-response samples were available, repertoires were characterized only after the peak T cell response. Vaccine-associated CD4 TCRs spanned the whole spike protein, with dominant responses in regions 160-218 and 743-854. In the small 56-69-year group, the increase in depth fell short of significance, most likely because of low power. Participants were mostly white British, with more females than males. The authors suggested clonal diversity may have been underestimated. Conclusions about previously exposed vaccinees were limited because only six or seven AZD1222 recipients were SARS-CoV-2 seropositive at baseline. Nearly half of unique spike-specific TCRs reportedly recognized epitopes outside regions mutated in the B.1.351 and B.1.1.7 variants. Spike-specific TCR breadth and depth rose significantly after two AZD1222 doses compared with day 0 and with MenACWY recipients.

The CDR3 regions of human TCRbeta chains were subjected to immunosequencing. Concerning the study's data processing: TCRs in the repertoires were matched against a reference library of SARS-CoV-2-specific TCRs that had been generated with the MIRA antigen-specificity platform. Breadth was defined as the fraction of unique TCRs that were SARS-CoV-2-associated. Depth was defined as the fraction of total T cells that were SARS-CoV-2-associated. Each spike-specific TCR was assigned to its reactive spike region and to a CD4 or CD8 class using the MIRA data. Log10-transformed breadth and depth values were compared by one-way ANOVA with Sidak's multiple comparisons tests. TCRdb re-hosts the immuneACCESS table, in-frame sequences only. Its copies lack some clones; in the studies checked, an unresolved V gene accounts for under half of them, and the cause for the rest is not known. V, J and clone size derive from that table, while D and trimming were established from the DNA sequence. Present in this sample are over 110,000 clones, 90% to 95% of which were seen just once. The ten largest clones represent 5.1% of the sample.

The sequence was collected from an adult in good health. The rearrangement joined TRBV5-6 to TRBJ1-5, with a weak D call of TRBD1 (5 bases match). The sequenced sample was peripheral blood, obtained on day 0 of AZD1222 vaccination. The nucleotides read TGTGCCAGCAGCTGGGGACGCGGAAGGCCCCAGCATTTT. This translates into CASSWGRGRPQHF.